This T cell receptor (beta chain) appears in the sequencing data of a study of cytomegalovirus exposure and HLA in healthy donors. Study conclusions and caveats: There was a cluster of highly shared sequence variants that was likely a sequencing artifact.

PCR involved 60 Vbeta and 13 Jbeta primers. Data came from immunoSEQ multiplex PCR; TCRdb stores just in-frame clones and leaves some out. The sample contains around 120,000 clones, roughly 84% of which appear only once. Concerning this clone: Antigen unknown.

Input material: PBMCs. The source is a boy between 5 and 17 years old in good health and CMV-seronegative.

DNA of the CDR3: TGTGCCAGCAGTTCCCGGGAGCAAGAGACCCAGTACTTC. This sequence encodes CASSSREQETQYF. V and J are TRBV6-6 and TRBJ2-5, with a tentative D call TRBD2 (6 bases). This CDR3 region has 13 residues. The germline V gene encodes CDR1 MNHNY and CDR2 SVGAGI (reference sequence). The ends were cut back, 4 bases at V and 2 bases at J, with 8 bases in the middle.